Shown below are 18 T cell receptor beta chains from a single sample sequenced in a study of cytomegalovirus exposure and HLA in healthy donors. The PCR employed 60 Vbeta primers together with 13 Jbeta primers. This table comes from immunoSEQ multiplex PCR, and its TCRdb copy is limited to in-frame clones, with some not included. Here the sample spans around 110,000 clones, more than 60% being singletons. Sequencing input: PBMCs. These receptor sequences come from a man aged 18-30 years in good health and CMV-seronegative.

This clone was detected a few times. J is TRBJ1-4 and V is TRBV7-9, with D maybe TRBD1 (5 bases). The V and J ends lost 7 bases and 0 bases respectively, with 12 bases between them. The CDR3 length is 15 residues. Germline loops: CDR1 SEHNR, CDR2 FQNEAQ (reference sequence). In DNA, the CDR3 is TGTGCCAGCACCGGAGGGGAAGCAACTAATGAAAAACTGTTTTTT. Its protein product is CASTGGEATNEKLFF.

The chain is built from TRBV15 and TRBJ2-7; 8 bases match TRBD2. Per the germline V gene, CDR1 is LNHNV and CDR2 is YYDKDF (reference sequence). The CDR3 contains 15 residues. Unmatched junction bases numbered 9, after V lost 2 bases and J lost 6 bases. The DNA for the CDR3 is TGTGCCACCAGCAGACCCGGCGCTAGCGGGCCCGAGCAGTACTTC. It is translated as CATSRPGASGPEQYF.

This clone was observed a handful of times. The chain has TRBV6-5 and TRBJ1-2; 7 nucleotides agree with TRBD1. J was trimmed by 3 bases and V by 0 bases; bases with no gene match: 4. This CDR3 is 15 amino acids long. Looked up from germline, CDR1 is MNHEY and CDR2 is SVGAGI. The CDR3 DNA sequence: TGTGCCAGCAGTTACTCGACAGGGTTATACTATGGCTACACCTTC. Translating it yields CASSYSTGLYYGYTF.

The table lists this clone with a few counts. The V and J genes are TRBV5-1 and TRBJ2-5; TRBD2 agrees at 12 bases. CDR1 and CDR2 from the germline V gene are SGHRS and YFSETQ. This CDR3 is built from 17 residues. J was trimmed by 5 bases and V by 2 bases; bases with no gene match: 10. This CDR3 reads CASSFKGLAGARETQYF. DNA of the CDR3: TGCGCCAGCAGCTTTAAGGGACTAGCGGGCGCGAGGGAGACCCAGTACTTC.

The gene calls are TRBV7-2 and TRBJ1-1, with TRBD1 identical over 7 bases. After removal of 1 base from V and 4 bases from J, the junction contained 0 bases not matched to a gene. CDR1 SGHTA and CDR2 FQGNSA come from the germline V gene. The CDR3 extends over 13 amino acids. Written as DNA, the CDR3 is TGTGCCAGCAGCTTAGGACAGGGCACTGAAGCTTTCTTT. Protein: CASSLGQGTEAFF.

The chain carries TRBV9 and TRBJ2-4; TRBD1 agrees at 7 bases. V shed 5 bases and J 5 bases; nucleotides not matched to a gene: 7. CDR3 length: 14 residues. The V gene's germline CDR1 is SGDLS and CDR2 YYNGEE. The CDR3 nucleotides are TGTGCCAGCAGTGCTTCCGGGACAGAAAACATTCAGTACTTC. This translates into CASSASGTENIQYF.

The CDR3 nucleotides read TGCAGCGTTGACGGGGGGCTGGGGTCCTACGAGCAGTACTTC. Encoded protein: CSVDGGLGSYEQYF. This chain uses TRBV29-1 with TRBJ2-7; weak D call: TRBD2 (7 bases). The germline gives CDR1 SQVTM, CDR2 ANQGSEA. V was clipped by 3 bases and J by 1 base, with 13 bases between them. The CDR3 length is 14 residues.

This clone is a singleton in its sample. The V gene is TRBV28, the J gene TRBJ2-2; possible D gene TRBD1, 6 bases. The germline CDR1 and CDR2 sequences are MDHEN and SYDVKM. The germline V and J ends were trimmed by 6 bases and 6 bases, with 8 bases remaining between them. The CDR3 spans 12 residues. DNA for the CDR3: TGTGCCAGCAGAACAGGGTCCGGGGAGCTGTTTTTT. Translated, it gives CASRTGSGELFF.

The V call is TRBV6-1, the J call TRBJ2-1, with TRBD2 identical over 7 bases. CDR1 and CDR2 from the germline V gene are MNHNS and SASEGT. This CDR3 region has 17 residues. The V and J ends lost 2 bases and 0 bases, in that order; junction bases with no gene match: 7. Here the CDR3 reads CASSERGLPSSYNEQFF. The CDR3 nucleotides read TGTGCCAGCAGTGAAAGGGGACTACCGAGCTCCTACAATGAGCAGTTCTTC.

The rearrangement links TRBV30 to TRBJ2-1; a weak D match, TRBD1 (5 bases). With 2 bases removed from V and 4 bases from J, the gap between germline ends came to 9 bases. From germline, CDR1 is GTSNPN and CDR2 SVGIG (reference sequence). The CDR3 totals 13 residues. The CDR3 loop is CAWSYRQYNEQFF. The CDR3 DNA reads TGTGCCTGGAGTTACAGACAGTACAATGAGCAGTTCTTC. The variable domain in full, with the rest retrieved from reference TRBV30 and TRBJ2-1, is SQTIHQWPATLVQPVGSPLSLECTVEGTSNPNLYWYRQAAGRGLQLLFYSVGIGQISSEVPQNLSASRPQDRQFILSSKKLLLSDSGFYLCAWSYRQYNEQFFGPGTRLTVL.

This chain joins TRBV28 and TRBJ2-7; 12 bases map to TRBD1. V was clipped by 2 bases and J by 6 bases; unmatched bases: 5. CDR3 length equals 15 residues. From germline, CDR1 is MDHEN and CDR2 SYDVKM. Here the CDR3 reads CASSLAGQGAAEQYF. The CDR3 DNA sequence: TGTGCCAGCAGTTTAGCGGGACAGGGGGCTGCCGAGCAGTACTTC.

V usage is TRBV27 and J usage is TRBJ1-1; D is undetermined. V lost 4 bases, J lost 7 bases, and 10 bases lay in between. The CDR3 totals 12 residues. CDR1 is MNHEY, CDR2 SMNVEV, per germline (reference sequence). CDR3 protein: CASSSPACEAFF. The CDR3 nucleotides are TGTGCCAGCAGTTCCCCAGCGTGTGAAGCTTTCTTT.

This CDR3 is CASNQGPIDNTEAFF. DNA of the CDR3: TGTGCCAGCAACCAGGGGCCAATTGACAACACTGAAGCTTTCTTT. J is TRBJ1-1 and V is TRBV21-1; TRBD1 is taken as the D call from the table, unchecked against the DNA. TRBV21-1 is a documented pseudogene. CDR3 length: 15 residues.

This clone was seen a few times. The CDR3 sequence: CASSVGGEPNEKLFF. In nucleotides, the CDR3 is TGTGCCAGCAGCGTAGGGGGGGAGCCTAATGAAAAACTGTTTTTT. This chain uses TRBV9 with TRBJ1-4, with D possibly TRBD1 on 5 matching bases. Germline V gives CDR1 SGDLS, CDR2 YYNGEE. The CDR3 loop spans 15 amino acids. Between the trimmed V and J ends, which lost 0 bases and 3 bases, there was a span of 9 bases.

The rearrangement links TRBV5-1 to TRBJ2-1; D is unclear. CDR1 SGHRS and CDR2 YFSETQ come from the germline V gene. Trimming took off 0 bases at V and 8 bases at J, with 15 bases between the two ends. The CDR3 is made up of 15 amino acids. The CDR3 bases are TGCGCCAGCAGCTTGGCCAGTGACTCAGCCCATGAGCAGTTCTTC. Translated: CASSLASDSAHEQFF.

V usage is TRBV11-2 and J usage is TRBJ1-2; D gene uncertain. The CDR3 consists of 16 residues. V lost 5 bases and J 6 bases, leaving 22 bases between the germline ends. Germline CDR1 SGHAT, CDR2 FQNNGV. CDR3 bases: TGTGCCAGCAGCCCGCGGACTGGGATCGTGGTGGATGGCTACACCTTC. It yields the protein CASSPRTGIVVDGYTF.

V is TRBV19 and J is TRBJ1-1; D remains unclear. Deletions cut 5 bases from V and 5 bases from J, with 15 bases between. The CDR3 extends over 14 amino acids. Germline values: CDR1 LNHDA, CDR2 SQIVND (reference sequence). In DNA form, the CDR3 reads TGTGCCAGTAGTCTCTCAGTCATCGGGACTGAAGCTTTCTTT. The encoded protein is CASSLSVIGTEAFF.

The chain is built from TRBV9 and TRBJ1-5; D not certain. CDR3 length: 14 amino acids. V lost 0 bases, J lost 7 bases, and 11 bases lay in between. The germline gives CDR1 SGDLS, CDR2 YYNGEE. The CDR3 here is CASSVGGPGQPQHF. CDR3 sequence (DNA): TGTGCCAGCAGCGTAGGAGGTCCGGGACAGCCCCAGCATTTT.